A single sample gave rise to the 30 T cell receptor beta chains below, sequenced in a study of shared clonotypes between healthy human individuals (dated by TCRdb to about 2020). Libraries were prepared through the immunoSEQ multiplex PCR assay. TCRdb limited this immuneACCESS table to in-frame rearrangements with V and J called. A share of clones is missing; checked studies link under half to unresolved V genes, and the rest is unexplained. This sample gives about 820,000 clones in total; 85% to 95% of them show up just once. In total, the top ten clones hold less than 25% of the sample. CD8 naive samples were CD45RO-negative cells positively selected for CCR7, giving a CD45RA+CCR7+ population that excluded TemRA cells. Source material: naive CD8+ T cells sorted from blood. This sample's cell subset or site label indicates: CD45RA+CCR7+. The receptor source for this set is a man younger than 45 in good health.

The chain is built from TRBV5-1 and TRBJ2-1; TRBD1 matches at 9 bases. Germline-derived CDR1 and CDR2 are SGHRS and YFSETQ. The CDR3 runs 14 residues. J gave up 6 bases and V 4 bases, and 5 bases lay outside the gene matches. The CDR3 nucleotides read TGCGCCAGCAGCGCCGGGACAGGGCCCAATGAGCAGTTCTTC. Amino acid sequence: CASSAGTGPNEQFF.

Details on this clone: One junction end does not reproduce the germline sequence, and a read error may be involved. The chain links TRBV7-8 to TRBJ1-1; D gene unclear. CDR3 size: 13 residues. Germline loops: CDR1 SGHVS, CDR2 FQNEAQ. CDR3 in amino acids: CASTLTEDAEAFF. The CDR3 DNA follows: TGTGCCAGCACCCTCACAGAGGACGCTGAGGCTTTCTTT.

The CDR3 spells CASSLSGPGNTIYF. The CDR3 DNA sequence: TGTGCCAGCAGTTTAAGTGGGCCTGGAAACACCATATATTTT. The chain joins TRBV27 to TRBJ1-3; D unclear. Trimming shortened V by 2 bases and J by 2 bases, and 7 bases separated the two germline ends. The CDR3 covers 14 residues. Germline CDR1 reads MNHEY; CDR2 reads SMNVEV (reference sequence).

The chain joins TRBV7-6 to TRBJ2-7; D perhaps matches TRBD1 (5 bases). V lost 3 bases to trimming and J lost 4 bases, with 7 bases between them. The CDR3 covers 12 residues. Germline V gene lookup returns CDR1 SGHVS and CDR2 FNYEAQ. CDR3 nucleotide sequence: TGTGCCAGCAGCTTTCAGGGTTACGAGCAGTACTTC. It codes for CASSFQGYEQYF.

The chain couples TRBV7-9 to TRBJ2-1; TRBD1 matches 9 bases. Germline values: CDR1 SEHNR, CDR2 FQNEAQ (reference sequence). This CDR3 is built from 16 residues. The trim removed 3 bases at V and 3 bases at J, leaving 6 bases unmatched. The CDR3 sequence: CASSLSTGGFYNEQFF. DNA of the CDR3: TGTGCCAGCAGCTTGTCTACAGGGGGCTTCTACAATGAGCAGTTCTTC.

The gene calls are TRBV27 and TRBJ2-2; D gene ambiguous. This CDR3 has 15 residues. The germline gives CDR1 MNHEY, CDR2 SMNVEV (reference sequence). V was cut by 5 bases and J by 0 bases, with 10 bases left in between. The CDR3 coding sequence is TGTGCCAGCAGTATCCGGGTGGCGAACACCGGGGAGCTGTTTTTT. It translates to CASSIRVANTGELFF.

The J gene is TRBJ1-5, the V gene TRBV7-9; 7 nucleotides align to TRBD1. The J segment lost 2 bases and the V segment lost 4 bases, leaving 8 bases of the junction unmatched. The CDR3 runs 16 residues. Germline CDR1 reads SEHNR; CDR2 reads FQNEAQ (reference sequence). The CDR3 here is CASSWDSSTGNQPQHF. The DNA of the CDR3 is TGTGCCAGCAGCTGGGACAGCTCTACGGGCAATCAGCCCCAGCATTTT.

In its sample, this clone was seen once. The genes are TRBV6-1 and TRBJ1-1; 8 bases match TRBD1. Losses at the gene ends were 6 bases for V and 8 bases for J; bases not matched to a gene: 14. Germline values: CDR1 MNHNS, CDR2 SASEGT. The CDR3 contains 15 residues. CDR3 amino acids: CASREELGQVAEAFF. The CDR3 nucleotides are TGTGCCAGCAGAGAGGAACTGGGACAGGTAGCGGAAGCTTTCTTT.

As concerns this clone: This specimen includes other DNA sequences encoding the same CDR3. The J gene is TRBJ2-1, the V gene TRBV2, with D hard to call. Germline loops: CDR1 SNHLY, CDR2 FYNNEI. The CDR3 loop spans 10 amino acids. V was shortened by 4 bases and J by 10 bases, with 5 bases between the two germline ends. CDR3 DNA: TGTGCCAGCAGTGGACGAGAGCAGTTCTTC. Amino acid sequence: CASSGREQFF.

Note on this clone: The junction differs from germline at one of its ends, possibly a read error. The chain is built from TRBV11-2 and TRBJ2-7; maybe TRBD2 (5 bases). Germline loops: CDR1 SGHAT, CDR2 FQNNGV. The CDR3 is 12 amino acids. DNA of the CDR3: TGTGCCGGCAGCTTAGGAGGTTACGAGCAGTACTTC. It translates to CAGSLGGYEQYF.

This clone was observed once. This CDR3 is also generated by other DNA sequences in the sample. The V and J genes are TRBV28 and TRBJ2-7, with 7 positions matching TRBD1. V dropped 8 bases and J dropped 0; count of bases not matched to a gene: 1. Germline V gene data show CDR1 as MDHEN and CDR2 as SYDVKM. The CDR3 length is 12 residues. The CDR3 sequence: CASGDSSYEQYF. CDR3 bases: TGTGCCAGCGGGGACAGCTCCTACGAGCAGTACTTC.

The CDR3 region is CSVEDNGREGSTGELFF. CDR3 coding DNA: TGCAGCGTTGAAGATAACGGGCGGGAGGGCTCCACCGGGGAGCTGTTTTTT. The rearrangement links TRBV29-1 to TRBJ2-2, with 9 bases matching TRBD2. CDR3 size: 17 residues. The V gene end was trimmed by 0 bases and the J gene end by 4 bases; junction bases not matched to a gene: 9. CDR1 is SQVTM and CDR2 is ANQGSEA in the germline V gene.

For the CDR3, the DNA is TGTGCCAGCAGCTTTGTCGAGGGGGCGAACACTGAAGCTTTCTTT. Amino acid sequence: CASSFVEGANTEAFF. The rearrangement links TRBV7-9 to TRBJ1-1; TRBD1 aligns across 7 bases. This CDR3 is built from 15 residues. J gave up 1 base and V 3 bases, and 5 bases lay outside the gene matches. Germline CDR1 and CDR2: SEHNR and FQNEAQ (reference sequence).

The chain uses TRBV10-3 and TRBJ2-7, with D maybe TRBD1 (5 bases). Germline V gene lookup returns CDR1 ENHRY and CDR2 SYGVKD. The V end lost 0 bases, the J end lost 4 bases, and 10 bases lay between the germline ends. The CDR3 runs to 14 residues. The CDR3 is CAISESGAVYEQYF. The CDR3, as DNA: TGTGCCATCAGTGAGTCAGGGGCGGTATACGAGCAGTACTTC.

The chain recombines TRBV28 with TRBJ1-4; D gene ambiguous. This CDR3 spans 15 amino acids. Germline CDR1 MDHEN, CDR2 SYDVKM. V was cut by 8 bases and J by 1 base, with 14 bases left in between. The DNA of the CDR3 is TGTGCCAGCGGGGAAAGAGGAGGAACTAATGAAAAACTGTTTTTT. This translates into CASGERGGTNEKLFF.

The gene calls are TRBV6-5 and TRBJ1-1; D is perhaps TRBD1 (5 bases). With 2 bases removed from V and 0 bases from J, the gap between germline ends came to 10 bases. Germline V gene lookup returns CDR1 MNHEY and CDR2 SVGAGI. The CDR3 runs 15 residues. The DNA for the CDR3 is TGTGCCAGCAGTTACGCAGCAGGGATGAACACTGAAGCTTTCTTT. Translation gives CASSYAAGMNTEAFF.

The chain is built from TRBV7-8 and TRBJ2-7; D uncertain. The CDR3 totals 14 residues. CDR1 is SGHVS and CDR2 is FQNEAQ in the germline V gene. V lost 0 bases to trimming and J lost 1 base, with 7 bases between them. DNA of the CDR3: TGTGCCAGCAGCTTAGCTCGTCCTTCCTACGAGCAGTACTTC. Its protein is CASSLARPSYEQYF. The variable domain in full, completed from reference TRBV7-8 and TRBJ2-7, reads GAGVSQSPRYKVAKRGQDVALRCDPISGHVSLFWYQQALGQGPEFLTYFQNEAQLDKSGLPSDRFFAERPEGSVSTLKIQRTQQEDSAVYLCASSLARPSYEQYFGPGTRLTVT.

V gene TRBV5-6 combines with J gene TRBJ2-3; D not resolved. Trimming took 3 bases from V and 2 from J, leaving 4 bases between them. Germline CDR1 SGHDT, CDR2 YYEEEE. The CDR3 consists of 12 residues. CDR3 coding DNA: TGTGCCAGCAGCTCCTACACAGATACGCAGTATTTT. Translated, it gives CASSSYTDTQYF.

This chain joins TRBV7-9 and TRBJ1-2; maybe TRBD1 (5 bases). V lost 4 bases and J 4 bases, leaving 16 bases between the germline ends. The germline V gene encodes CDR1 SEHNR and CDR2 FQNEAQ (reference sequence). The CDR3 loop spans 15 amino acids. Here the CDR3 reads CASSSIDRALYGYTF. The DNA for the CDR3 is TGTGCCAGCAGCTCTATAGACAGAGCCCTCTATGGCTACACCTTC.

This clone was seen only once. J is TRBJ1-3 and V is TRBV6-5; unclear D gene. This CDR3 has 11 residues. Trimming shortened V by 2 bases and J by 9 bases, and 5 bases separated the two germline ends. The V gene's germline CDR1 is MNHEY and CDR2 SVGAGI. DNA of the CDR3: TGTGCCAGCAGTTACGGTAGCACCATATATTTT. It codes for CASSYGSTIYF.

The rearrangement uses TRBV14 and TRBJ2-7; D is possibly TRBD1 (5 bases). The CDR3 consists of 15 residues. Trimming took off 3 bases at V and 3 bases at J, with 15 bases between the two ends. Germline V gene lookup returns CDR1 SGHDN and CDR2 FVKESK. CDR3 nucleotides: TGTGCCAGCAGCCAGGGGCCCCTTGGAATCTACGAGCAGTACTTC. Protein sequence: CASSQGPLGIYEQYF. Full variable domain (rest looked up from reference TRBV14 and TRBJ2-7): EAGVTQFPSHSVIEKGQTVTLRCDPISGHDNLYWYRRVMGKEIKFLLHFVKESKQDESGMPNNRFLAERTGGTYSTLKVQPAELEDSGVYFCASSQGPLGIYEQYFGPGTRLTVT.

The CDR3 is CASSRREFSTDTQYF. The CDR3 DNA sequence: TGTGCCAGCAGCCGGCGGGAGTTCAGCACAGATACGCAGTATTTT. V is TRBV7-2 and J is TRBJ2-3; TRBD2 matches at 7 bases. The germline CDR1 and CDR2 sequences are SGHTA and FQGNSA. Trimming cost V 5 bases and J 0 bases; bases outside gene matches: 5. CDR3 length: 15 amino acids.

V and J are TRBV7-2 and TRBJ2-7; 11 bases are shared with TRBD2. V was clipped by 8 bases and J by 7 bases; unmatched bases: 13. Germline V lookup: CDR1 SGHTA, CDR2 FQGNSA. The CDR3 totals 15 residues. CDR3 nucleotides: TGTGCCAGCCCTCCAATAGCGGGAGGGCCGGTGGAGCAGTACTTC. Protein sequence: CASPPIAGGPVEQYF.

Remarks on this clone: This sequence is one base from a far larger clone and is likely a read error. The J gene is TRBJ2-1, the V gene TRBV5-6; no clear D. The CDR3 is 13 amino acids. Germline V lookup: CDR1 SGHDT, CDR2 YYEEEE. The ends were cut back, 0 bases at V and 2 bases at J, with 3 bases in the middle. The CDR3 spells CASSLDAYNEQFF. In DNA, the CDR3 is TGTGCCAGCAGCTTGGACGCCTACAATGAGCAGTTCTTC.

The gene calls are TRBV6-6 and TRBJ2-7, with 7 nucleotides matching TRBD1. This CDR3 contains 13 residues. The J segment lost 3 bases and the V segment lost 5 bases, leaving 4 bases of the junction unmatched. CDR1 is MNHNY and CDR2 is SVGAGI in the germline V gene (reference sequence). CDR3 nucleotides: TGTGCCAGCAGTGGACAGGAAATCTACGAGCAGTACTTC. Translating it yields CASSGQEIYEQYF.

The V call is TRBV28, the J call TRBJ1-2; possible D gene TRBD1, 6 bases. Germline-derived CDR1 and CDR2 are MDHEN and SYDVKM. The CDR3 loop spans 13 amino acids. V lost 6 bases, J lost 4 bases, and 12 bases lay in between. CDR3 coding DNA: TGTGCCAGCAGCTGGACAGCTATCTATGGCTACACCTTC. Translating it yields CASSWTAIYGYTF.

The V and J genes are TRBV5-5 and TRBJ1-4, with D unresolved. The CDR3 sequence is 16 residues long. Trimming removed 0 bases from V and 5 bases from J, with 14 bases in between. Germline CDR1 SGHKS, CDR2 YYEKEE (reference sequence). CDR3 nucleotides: TGTGCCAGCAGCTTGGGGCCGAAAGGTCCAAATGAAAAACTGTTTTTT. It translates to CASSLGPKGPNEKLFF.

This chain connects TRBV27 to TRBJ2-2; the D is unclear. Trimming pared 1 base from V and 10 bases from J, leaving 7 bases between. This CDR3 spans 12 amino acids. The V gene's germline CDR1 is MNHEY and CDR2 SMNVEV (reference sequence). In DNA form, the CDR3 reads TGTGCCAGCAGTTTATTTGGCGAGGAGCTGTTTTTT. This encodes CASSLFGEELFF.

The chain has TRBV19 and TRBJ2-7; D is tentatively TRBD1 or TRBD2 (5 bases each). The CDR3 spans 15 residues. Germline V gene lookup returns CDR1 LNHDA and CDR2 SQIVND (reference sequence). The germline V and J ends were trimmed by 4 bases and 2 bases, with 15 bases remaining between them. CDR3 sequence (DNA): TGTGCCAGTAGTAGCGGGCAGGGTGTCGCCTACGAGCAGTACTTC. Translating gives CASSSGQGVAYEQYF.

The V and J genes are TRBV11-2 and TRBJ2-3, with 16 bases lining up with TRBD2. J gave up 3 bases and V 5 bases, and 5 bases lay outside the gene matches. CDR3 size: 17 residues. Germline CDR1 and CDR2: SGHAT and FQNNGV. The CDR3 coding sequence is TGTGCCAGCAGCCCGGGACTAGCGGGAGGGCCTACAGATACGCAGTATTTT. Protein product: CASSPGLAGGPTDTQYF.